This TCR beta chain was sequenced during a study of blood T cell repertoires in COVID-19 (dated by TCRdb to the early 2020s). Looking at the study overall: Collaborator samples came from the United States, Italy and Spain and covered acute and convalescent phases of COVID-19. Where available, HLA class I and class II types were taken from metadata supplied by the sample provider and were not determined by assay-based typing. Subjects who had been exposed to COVID-19, were actively infected with it, or had recovered from it provided the deeply sampled blood TCRbeta repertoires that made up the dataset. A freely available public database, intended as a resource for researchers studying the immune response to SARS-CoV-2, is where the repertoires were released. The samples were drawn from two sources: the first 160 participants of the ongoing ImmuneRACE study, and approximately 1,300 subjects contributed by 6 global collaborators. The material from the prospective study consisted of cDNA or gDNA derived from T cells, B-cell-depleted T cells, or PBMCs. Nearly every sample came with metadata listing a de-identified subject ID, COVID-19 status, age in years and sex. What the work shows at the level of the full study, not this receptor alone: The quantity of clinical and demographic metadata differed by source and by participant and was supplied without curation.

The germline V gene provides CDR1 SGHTA and CDR2 FQGNSA. Taken from cysteine to phenylalanine, the CDR3 has 16 residues. CDR3 DNA only is kept here, 48 bases in frame from base 1. V drops 1 base and J drops 3 bases, leaving 16 bases in between. Regarding this clone: Its antigen is not yet known. No much larger clonotype is one base removed from it; base qualities were not supplied.

TCRbeta CDR3 regions were amplified from genomic DNA using the immunoSEQ Assay, a bias-controlled multiplex PCR. The paper's data handling went like this. Within the assay, amplification of reference gene primers was used to estimate how many nucleated cells each sample contained. To quantify the absolute abundance of each unique TCRbeta CDR3 rearrangement, sequence reads were collapsed and filtered. For each sample, productive Simpson clonality was calculated as the square root of Simpson's diversity index across productive rearrangements. TCRdb carries this immuneACCESS record with in-frame sequences only. Its versions omit some clonotypes, under half of them owing to an unresolved V gene in the studies checked, with the rest unexplained. The DNA was the basis for D and trimming; V, J and clone size are from that table. The sample table contains about 220,000 clones; only one count was recorded for 83% of them. The ten largest account for 2.5% of the sample.

Each collaborating institution followed its own protocols to collect whole blood in K2EDTA tubes. For TCRbeta analysis, collaborators shipped samples in one of three forms: frozen whole blood, isolated PBMCs, or DNA extracted from either of those sample types. The clonotype originates from a woman between 35 and 50 years old with active or convalescent COVID-19. Specimen: peripheral blood. This receptor chain uses TRBV7-2 and TRBJ2-7, and possibly TRBD1, on 6 matching bases. The CDR3 is CASSLVSGTSYYEQYF. The DNA sequence is as follows: TGTGCCAGCAGCTTAGTTAGTGGGACAAGCTACTACGAGCAGTACTTC.